The next 3 T cell receptor beta chains were all read from a single sample in a study of T cell changes during pregnancy in multiple sclerosis. Assay: immunoSEQ multiplex PCR; the TCRdb copy retains only in-frame clones and omits some. The sample consists of tens of thousands of clones, 88% of them appearing once. The sample in question was peripheral blood, obtained in the first trimester of pregnancy. Receptor source: a female donor with multiple sclerosis, enrolled in a pregnancy study.

The chain joins TRBV14 to TRBJ2-7; 10 bases agree with TRBD1. The V and J ends lost 5 bases and 5 bases, in that order; junction bases with no gene match: 9. This CDR3 spans 15 amino acids. Germline values: CDR1 SGHDN, CDR2 FVKESK. The CDR3 coding sequence is TGTGCCAGCAGCTACTGGGACAGGGGTGTCAACGAGCAGTACTTC. It is translated as CASSYWDRGVNEQYF. The full variable domain, completed using reference TRBV14 and TRBJ2-7, is EAGVTQFPSHSVIEKGQTVTLRCDPISGHDNLYWYRRVMGKEIKFLLHFVKESKQDESGMPNNRFLAERTGGTYSTLKVQPAELEDSGVYFCASSYWDRGVNEQYFGPGTRLTVT.

In regard to this clone: An end of the junction differs from the germline gene, which may be a read error. The rearrangement uses TRBV7-7 and TRBJ2-3; a weak D match, TRBD1 (7 bases). The CDR3 contains 14 residues. The germline V gene encodes CDR1 SSHAT and CDR2 FNYEAQ (reference sequence). The CDR3 DNA sequence: TGTGCTAGCAGCTTAGTTCAGGGGGGAGATACGCAGTATTTT. Its protein product is CASSLVQGGDTQYF.

The chain employs TRBV6-1 and TRBJ1-2; perhaps TRBD1 as D (6 bases). The CDR3 length is 14 residues. Germline loops: CDR1 MNHNS, CDR2 SASEGT. V was trimmed by 2 bases and J by 4 bases, leaving 11 bases between them. The CDR3 sequence is CASSELSGVYGYTF. CDR3 DNA: TGTGCCAGCAGTGAACTGTCAGGGGTCTATGGCTACACCTTC.